Following are 8 T cell receptor beta chains from one sample sequenced in a study of intratumoral heterogeneity in liver cancer. Here immunoSEQ multiplex PCR was the method, and the copy in TCRdb shows in-frame clones only, minus some. The sample includes about 5,900 clones, around two thirds of them seen just once. Sequencing was performed on tumor-adjacent normal tissue, taken before any cancer treatment. All receptors derive from a man in his 70s with hepatocellular carcinoma.

Within the sample, this clone is medium-sized. The chain links TRBV27 to TRBJ2-1; 8 nucleotides match TRBD2. The V and J ends lost 6 bases and 7 bases, in that order; junction bases with no gene match: 14. CDR3 size: 16 residues. Germline V gives CDR1 MNHEY, CDR2 SMNVEV (reference sequence). The DNA for the CDR3 is TGTGCCAGCAGCCTCCCCCTGGGCGGGGGGACGAATGAGCAGTTCTTC. Residues: CASSLPLGGGTNEQFF.

This clone was seen more than once but under ten times. The chain uses TRBV27 and TRBJ2-1; D remains unclear. The CDR3 is 12 residues long. V lost 5 bases to trimming and J lost 4 bases, with 6 bases between them. Per germline, CDR1 MNHEY and CDR2 SMNVEV (reference sequence). Here the CDR3 reads CASSPSYNEQFF. Here the CDR3 DNA reads TGTGCCAGCAGTCCGTCTTACAATGAGCAGTTCTTC.

This chain joins TRBV29-1 and TRBJ1-4, with D uncertain. Trimming cost V 5 bases and J 5 bases, with 12 bases left between them. Germline-derived CDR1 and CDR2 are SQVTM and ANQGSEA. This CDR3 region has 13 residues. As DNA, the CDR3 is TGCAGCGTTCTAGACGGGCTAAATGAAAAACTGTTTTTT. Encoded protein: CSVLDGLNEKLFF.

The chain links TRBV7-9 to TRBJ2-1; tentatively, D is TRBD1 or TRBD2 (5 bases each). V dropped 5 bases and J dropped 3 bases, with 17 bases sitting between them. The CDR3 consists of 16 residues. Germline lookup yields CDR1 SEHNR and CDR2 FQNEAQ (reference sequence). The CDR3 loop reads CASSAGTGKFYNEQFF. The CDR3 bases are TGTGCCAGCAGCGCGGGTACAGGAAAATTCTACAATGAGCAGTTCTTC.

This clone occurred a few times. The chain combines TRBV7-8 with TRBJ2-3, with 11 bases lining up with TRBD2. V was clipped by 3 bases and J by 5 bases; unmatched bases: 7. CDR1 is SGHVS and CDR2 is FQNEAQ in the germline V gene. CDR3 length equals 16 residues. The chain's CDR3 is CASSFSGGANGDTQYF. CDR3 sequence (DNA): TGTGCCAGCAGCTTTAGCGGGGGGGCTAACGGAGATACGCAGTATTTT. Based on the CDR3 plus reference TRBV7-8 and TRBJ2-3, the full variable domain is GAGVSQSPRYKVAKRGQDVALRCDPISGHVSLFWYQQALGQGPEFLTYFQNEAQLDKSGLPSDRFFAERPEGSVSTLKIQRTQQEDSAVYLCASSFSGGANGDTQYFGPGTRLTVL.

This clone is deemed medium-sized. The chain combines TRBV5-1 with TRBJ2-6; 7 bases fit TRBD1. Germline CDR1 SGHRS, CDR2 YFSETQ. V was pared by 3 bases and J by 2 bases, with 5 bases of the junction left unmatched. This CDR3 spans 16 amino acids. The CDR3 nucleotides read TGCGCCAGCAGCTGGGACAGCTATACTGGGGCCAACGTCCTGACTTTC. This codes for CASSWDSYTGANVLTF.

The chain is built from TRBV7-9 and TRBJ1-4; 10 bases map to TRBD1. The V gene's germline CDR1 is SEHNR and CDR2 FQNEAQ (reference sequence). The CDR3 length is 17 residues. With 5 bases clipped from V and 5 bases from J, the junction kept 11 bases outside the gene matches. The CDR3 spells CASSRDRGLLGNEKLFF. CDR3 DNA: TGTGCCAGCAGCCGAGACAGGGGGCTGCTTGGAAATGAAAAACTGTTTTTT.

The chain is built from TRBV6-5 and TRBJ2-3; 8 bases agree with TRBD2. The V gene end was trimmed by 4 bases and the J gene end by 6 bases; junction bases not matched to a gene: 6. This CDR3 comprises 14 residues. The germline V gene has CDR1 MNHEY and CDR2 SVGAGI. The CDR3 loop is CASSSGLASDTQYF. CDR3 nucleotide sequence: TGTGCCAGCAGTTCCGGACTAGCCTCGGATACGCAGTATTTT.